This paragraph covers one TCR beta chain sequence. This entry belongs to a study of blood T cell repertoires in COVID-19. Whole-study context: Researchers got acute and convalescent COVID-19 samples from the United States, Italy and Spain. The cDNA or gDNA used as material had been derived from T cells, B-cell-depleted T cells, or PBMCs.

Original processing methods: Reference gene primer amplification in the assay estimated nucleated cell counts. Measured with immunoSEQ multiplex PCR; TCRdb has only the in-frame clones, and not every one. Clone size and the V and J calls come from that table; the DNA yielded D and trimming. The top ten clones hold about 9.7% of a sample with roughly 32,000 clones, roughly 85% of them seen once. With 7 bases removed from V and 7 bases from J, the gap between germline ends came to 17 bases. CDR3 length: 13 residues. The sequenced sample was peripheral blood. The rearrangement joins TRBV12-3 or TRBV12-4 to TRBJ2-7; perhaps TRBD1 as D (6 bases). This clonotype was sampled from a man older than 75 with active COVID-19. This CDR3 is CASKLDRFREQYF. CDR3 sequence (DNA): TGTGCCAGCAAGCTGGACAGATTTAGGGAGCAGTACTTC.